The source of this T cell receptor (beta chain) is a study of blood T cell repertoires in COVID-19. TCRdb's table, derived via immunoSEQ multiplex PCR, lists solely in-frame clones and lacks some. The sample consists of some 98,000 clones, around 82% of them appearing once. Trimming at V came to 3 bases and at J to 5 bases, leaving 0 bases not matched to a gene. The CDR3 consists of 12 residues. Per the germline V gene, CDR1 is GTSNPN and CDR2 is SVGIG (reference sequence). Material for sequencing was peripheral blood. This chain links TRBV30 with TRBJ2-2; 7 bases match TRBD1. The source of this sequence is a man in his 70s with active or convalescent COVID-19. For the CDR3, the DNA is TGTGCCTGGAGGACAGGGACCGGGGAGCTGTTTTTT. This codes for CAWRTGTGELFF.